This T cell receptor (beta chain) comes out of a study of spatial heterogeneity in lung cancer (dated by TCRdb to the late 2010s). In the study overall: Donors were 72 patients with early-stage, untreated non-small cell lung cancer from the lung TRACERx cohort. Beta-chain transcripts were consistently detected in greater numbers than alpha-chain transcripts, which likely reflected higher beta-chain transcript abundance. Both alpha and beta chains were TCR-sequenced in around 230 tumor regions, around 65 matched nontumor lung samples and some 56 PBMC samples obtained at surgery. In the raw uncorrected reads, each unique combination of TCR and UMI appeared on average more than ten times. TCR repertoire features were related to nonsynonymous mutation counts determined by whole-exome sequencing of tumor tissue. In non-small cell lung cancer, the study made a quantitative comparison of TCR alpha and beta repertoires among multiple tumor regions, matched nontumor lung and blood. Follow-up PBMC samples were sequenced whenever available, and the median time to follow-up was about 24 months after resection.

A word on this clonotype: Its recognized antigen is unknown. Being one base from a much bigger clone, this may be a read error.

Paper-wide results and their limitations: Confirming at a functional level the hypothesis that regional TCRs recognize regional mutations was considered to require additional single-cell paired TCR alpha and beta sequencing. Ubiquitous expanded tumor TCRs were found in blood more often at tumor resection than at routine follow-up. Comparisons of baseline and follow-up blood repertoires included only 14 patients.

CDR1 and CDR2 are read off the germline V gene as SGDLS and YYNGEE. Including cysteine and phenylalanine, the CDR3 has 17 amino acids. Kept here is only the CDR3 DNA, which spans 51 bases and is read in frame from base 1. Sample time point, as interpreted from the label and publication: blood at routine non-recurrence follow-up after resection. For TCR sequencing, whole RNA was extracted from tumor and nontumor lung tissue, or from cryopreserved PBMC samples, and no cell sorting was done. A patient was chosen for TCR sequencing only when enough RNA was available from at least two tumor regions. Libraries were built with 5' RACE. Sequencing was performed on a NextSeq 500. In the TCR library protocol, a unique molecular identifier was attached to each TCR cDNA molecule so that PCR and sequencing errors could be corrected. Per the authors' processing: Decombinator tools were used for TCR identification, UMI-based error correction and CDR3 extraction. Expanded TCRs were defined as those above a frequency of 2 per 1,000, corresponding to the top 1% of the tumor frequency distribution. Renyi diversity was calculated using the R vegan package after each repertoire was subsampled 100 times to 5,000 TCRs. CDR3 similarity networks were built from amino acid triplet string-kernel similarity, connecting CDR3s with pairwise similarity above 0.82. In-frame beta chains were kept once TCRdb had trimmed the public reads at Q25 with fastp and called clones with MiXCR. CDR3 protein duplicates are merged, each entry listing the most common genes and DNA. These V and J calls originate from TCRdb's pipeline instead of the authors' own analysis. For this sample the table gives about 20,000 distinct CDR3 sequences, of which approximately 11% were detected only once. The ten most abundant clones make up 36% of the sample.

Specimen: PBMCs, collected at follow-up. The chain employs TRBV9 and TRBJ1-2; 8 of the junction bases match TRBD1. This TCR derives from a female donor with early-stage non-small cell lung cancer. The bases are TGTGCCAGCAGCGCCCGGGACAGGACCGGGGAGGGCTATGACTACACCTTC. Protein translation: CASSARDRTGEGYDYTF.